A selection of T cell receptor beta chains follows, all from one sample in a study of shared clonotypes between healthy human individuals. The data were produced by immunoSEQ multiplex PCR, yet TCRdb's version contains in-frame clones alone and is incomplete. Of millions of clones listed, 93% are singletons. The specimen was naive CD4+ T cells from PBMCs. The receptor set was obtained from a man aged 18 to 30 in good health. Some clones in this sample may be carry-over from other donors' samples. Both conserved end residues are part of each CDR3. A D gene is named only where the DNA matches it firmly. Expanded clones get a size class; other rows say once, few or many, or leave the size out.

D gene: .
J gene: TRBJ1-2
clone size: .
V gene: TRBV6-4
CDR3 DNA: TGTGCCAGCAGCCCTCGAGGCTCAGGGGGCTACACCTTC
CDR3 protein: CASSPRGSGGYTF

D gene: TRBD1
J gene: TRBJ1-1
clone size: .
V gene: TRBV6-4
CDR3 DNA: TGTGCCAGCAGTGATCGGACAGGGAAAGCTTTCTTT
CDR3 protein: CASSDRTGKAFF

D gene: TRBD1
J gene: TRBJ1-2
clone size: .
V gene: TRBV15
CDR3 DNA: TGTGCCACCAGCCATGACAGGGGCAACTATGGCTACACCTTC
CDR3 protein: CATSHDRGNYGYTF

D gene: .
J gene: TRBJ1-2
clone size: .
V gene: TRBV5-1
CDR3 DNA: TGCGCCAGCAGCTTGTGGCAGGGTGAAAATGGCTACACCTTC
CDR3 protein: CASSLWQGENGYTF

D gene: TRBD1
J gene: TRBJ2-1
clone size: .
V gene: TRBV7-6
CDR3 DNA: TGTGCCAGCAGCTACGGGACAGTCTCCTCCAATGAGCAGTTCTTC
CDR3 protein: CASSYGTVSSNEQFF

D gene: .
J gene: TRBJ1-3
clone size: .
V gene: TRBV2
CDR3 DNA: TGTGCCAGCAGTTCGGACAACAACTCTGGAAACACCATATATTTT
CDR3 protein: CASSSDNNSGNTIYF

D gene: TRBD1
J gene: TRBJ1-2
clone size: .
V gene: TRBV19
CDR3 DNA: TGTGCCAGTATGAGGCAGGGGGCGGGATATGGCTACACCTTC
CDR3 protein: CASMRQGAGYGYTF

D gene: TRBD2
J gene: TRBJ2-3
clone size: .
V gene: TRBV4-1
CDR3 DNA: TGCGCCGTCCGGGCTAGCGGGGTCACAGATACGCAGTATTTT
CDR3 protein: CAVRASGVTDTQYF

D gene: .
J gene: TRBJ2-2
clone size: few
V gene: TRBV29-1
CDR3 DNA: TGCAGCGTTAGTCTGGGGACATCGAACACCGGGGAGCTGTTTTTT
CDR3 protein: CSVSLGTSNTGELFF

D gene: TRBD1
J gene: TRBJ2-2
clone size: .
V gene: TRBV28
CDR3 DNA: TGTGCCAGCAGTTCTGGGACAGGGGGCTTGCGGCTGTTTTTT
CDR3 protein: CASSSGTGGLRLFF

D gene: TRBD1
J gene: TRBJ2-4
clone size: .
V gene: TRBV5-1
CDR3 DNA: TGCGCCAGCAGCCCCGGGACAGGGCTAAACATTCAGTACTTC
CDR3 protein: CASSPGTGLNIQYF

D gene: TRBD1
J gene: TRBJ2-3
clone size: .
V gene: TRBV19
CDR3 DNA: TGTGCCAGCAATGACAGGGGGACGACAGATACGCAGTATTTT
CDR3 protein: CASNDRGTTDTQYF

D gene: .
J gene: TRBJ2-2
clone size: .
V gene: TRBV11-2
CDR3 DNA: TGTGCCAGCAGCCCCACGGGCCAGCTCTCCACCGGGGAGCTGTTTTTT
CDR3 protein: CASSPTGQLSTGELFF

D gene: .
J gene: TRBJ1-1
clone size: .
V gene: TRBV6-1
CDR3 DNA: TGTGCCAGCAGTGAACTTAGGGCGAACACTGAAGCTTTCTTT
CDR3 protein: CASSELRANTEAFF

D gene: .
J gene: TRBJ2-7
clone size: .
V gene: TRBV11-3
CDR3 DNA: TGTGCCAGCAGCCCCCGGACAGCCCCTACCTACGAGCAGTGCTTC
CDR3 protein: CASSPRTAPTYEQCF

D gene: .
J gene: TRBJ2-7
clone size: .
V gene: TRBV9
CDR3 DNA: TGTGCCAGCAGCGTAGCCCCAGCGGAGAACTCCTACGAGCAGTACTTC
CDR3 protein: CASSVAPAENSYEQYF

D gene: .
J gene: TRBJ1-1
clone size: .
V gene: TRBV19
CDR3 DNA: TGTGCCAGTAGTATTCATGTGAACACTGAAGCTTTCTTT
CDR3 protein: CASSIHVNTEAFF

D gene: TRBD1
J gene: TRBJ1-5
clone size: .
V gene: TRBV6-1
CDR3 DNA: TGTGCCAGCAGTGATCCGACAGGGGTGACTCAGCCCCAGCATTTT
CDR3 protein: CASSDPTGVTQPQHF

D gene: TRBD1
J gene: TRBJ1-1
clone size: .
V gene: TRBV18
CDR3 DNA: TGTGCCAGCTCTCCCGGGACAGTCACTGAAGCTTTCTTT
CDR3 protein: CASSPGTVTEAFF

D gene: .
J gene: TRBJ2-7
clone size: .
V gene: TRBV28
CDR3 DNA: TGTGCCAGCAGTTTACCGACCGAGCAGTACTTC
CDR3 protein: CASSLPTEQYF

D gene: .
J gene: TRBJ2-5
clone size: .
V gene: TRBV27
CDR3 DNA: TGTGCCAGCAGTTTCGCCCCCAGCCCGTCAAGGGGAGAGACCCAGTACTTC
CDR3 protein: CASSFAPSPSRGETQYF

D gene: TRBD1
J gene: TRBJ2-1
clone size: .
V gene: TRBV4-2
CDR3 DNA: TGTGCCAGCAGCCAACCGGGACAGCGCTCCTACAATGAGCAGTTCTTC
CDR3 protein: CASSQPGQRSYNEQFF

D gene: .
J gene: TRBJ1-4
clone size: .
V gene: TRBV28
CDR3 DNA: TGTGCCAGCAATCAGAAGGGGGGAACTAATGAAAAACTGTTTTTT
CDR3 protein: CASNQKGGTNEKLFF

D gene: TRBD2
J gene: TRBJ2-2
clone size: .
V gene: TRBV28
CDR3 DNA: TGTGCCAGCAGTCACGGACTAGCGGTCATACCAAACACCGGGGAGCTGTTTTTT
CDR3 protein: CASSHGLAVIPNTGELFF

D gene: TRBD1
J gene: TRBJ1-5
clone size: few
V gene: TRBV30
CDR3 DNA: TGTGCCTGGAGTGAAAAGGGGGCTCAGCCCCAGCATTTT
CDR3 protein: CAWSEKGAQPQHF

D gene: .
J gene: TRBJ1-3
clone size: .
V gene: TRBV7-2
CDR3 DNA: TGTGCCGGTAGACCGAACTCTGGAAACACCATATATTTT
CDR3 protein: CAGRPNSGNTIYF

D gene: .
J gene: TRBJ1-1
clone size: few
V gene: TRBV2
CDR3 DNA: TGTGCCAGCAGTCAGACGGGGAACACTGAAGCTTTCTTT
CDR3 protein: CASSQTGNTEAFF

D gene: .
J gene: TRBJ1-3
clone size: .
V gene: TRBV5-1
CDR3 DNA: TGCGCCAGCAGCCTGGGGTGGGTGACTGGAAACACCATATATTTT
CDR3 protein: CASSLGWVTGNTIYF

D gene: .
J gene: TRBJ1-2
clone size: .
V gene: TRBV10-3
CDR3 DNA: TGTGCCATCAGTCGGGGGGGCCCCTATGGCTACACCTTC
CDR3 protein: CAISRGGPYGYTF

D gene: .
J gene: TRBJ2-7
clone size: .
V gene: TRBV5-1
CDR3 DNA: TGCGCCAGCAGCTTACGGACGCCTTCCTACGAGCAGTACTTC
CDR3 protein: CASSLRTPSYEQYF

D gene: .
J gene: TRBJ1-3
clone size: .
V gene: TRBV7-7
CDR3 DNA: TGTGCCAGCAGCCCTGGAAGTGCGGGAGGAAACACCATATATTTT
CDR3 protein: CASSPGSAGGNTIYF

D gene: .
J gene: TRBJ2-7
clone size: .
V gene: TRBV27
CDR3 DNA: TGTGCCAGCAGTTTATCGAAGCCCTCCGGGATCTACGAGCAGTACTTC
CDR3 protein: CASSLSKPSGIYEQYF

D gene: .
J gene: TRBJ1-2
clone size: .
V gene: TRBV5-4
CDR3 DNA: TGTGCCAGCAGCCATGGCGGGATTGTTTATGGCTACACCTTC
CDR3 protein: CASSHGGIVYGYTF

D gene: .
J gene: TRBJ2-7
clone size: .
V gene: TRBV12-5
CDR3 DNA: TGTGCTAGTGGTTTCCCCGGGGCCCTGAGGCCCTACGAGCAGTACTTC
CDR3 protein: CASGFPGALRPYEQYF

D gene: .
J gene: TRBJ2-3
clone size: .
V gene: TRBV19
CDR3 DNA: TGTGCCAGTAGTATAGCCGGGAGCGGCACAGATACGCAGTATTTT
CDR3 protein: CASSIAGSGTDTQYF

D gene: .
J gene: TRBJ1-5
clone size: few
V gene: TRBV19
CDR3 DNA: TGTGCCAGTAGTATAGTACCAGGGCGCCTGCAGCCCCAGCATTTT
CDR3 protein: CASSIVPGRLQPQHF

D gene: TRBD1
J gene: TRBJ2-3
clone size: .
V gene: TRBV6-1
CDR3 DNA: TGTGCCAGCAGGGAAACAGGGGGCATTGGGTCAGATACGCAGTATTTT
CDR3 protein: CASRETGGIGSDTQYF

D gene: .
J gene: TRBJ1-1
clone size: .
V gene: TRBV11-2
CDR3 DNA: TGTGCCAGCAGCTTAGTAGTGACTGAAGCTTTCTTT
CDR3 protein: CASSLVVTEAFF

D gene: .
J gene: TRBJ1-1
clone size: once
V gene: TRBV5-1
CDR3 DNA: TGCGCCAGCAGCTTGGGATCAACCTCCCCGGGGACTGAAGCTTTCTTT
CDR3 protein: CASSLGSTSPGTEAFF

D gene: TRBD1
J gene: TRBJ1-5
clone size: .
V gene: TRBV27
CDR3 DNA: TGTGCCAGCAGCAAAGGGGACAGCCTGGGGGATCAGCCCCAGCATTTT
CDR3 protein: CASSKGDSLGDQPQHF

D gene: .
J gene: TRBJ1-2
clone size: .
V gene: TRBV5-1
CDR3 DNA: TGCGCCAGCAGCGCCAATCCGGACACCAACTATGGCTACACCTTC
CDR3 protein: CASSANPDTNYGYTF

D gene: .
J gene: TRBJ2-6
clone size: .
V gene: TRBV27
CDR3 DNA: TGTGCCAGCAGTTCCCGACAGGAATCCTCTGGGGCCAACGTCCTGACTTTC
CDR3 protein: CASSSRQESSGANVLTF